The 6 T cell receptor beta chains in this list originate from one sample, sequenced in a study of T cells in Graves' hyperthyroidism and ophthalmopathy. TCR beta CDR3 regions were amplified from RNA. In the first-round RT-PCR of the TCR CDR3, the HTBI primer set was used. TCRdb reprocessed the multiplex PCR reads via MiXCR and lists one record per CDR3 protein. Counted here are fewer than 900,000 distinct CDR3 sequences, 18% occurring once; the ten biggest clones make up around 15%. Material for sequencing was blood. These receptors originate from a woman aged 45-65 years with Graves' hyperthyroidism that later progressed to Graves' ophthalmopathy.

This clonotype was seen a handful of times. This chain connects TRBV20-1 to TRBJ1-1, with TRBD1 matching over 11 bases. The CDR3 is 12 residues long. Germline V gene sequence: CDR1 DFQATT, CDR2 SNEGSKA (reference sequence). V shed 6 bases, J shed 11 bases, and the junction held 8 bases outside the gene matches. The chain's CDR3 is CSALRDRGDAFF. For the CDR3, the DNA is TGCAGTGCCCTCCGGGACAGGGGGGATGCTTTCTTT.

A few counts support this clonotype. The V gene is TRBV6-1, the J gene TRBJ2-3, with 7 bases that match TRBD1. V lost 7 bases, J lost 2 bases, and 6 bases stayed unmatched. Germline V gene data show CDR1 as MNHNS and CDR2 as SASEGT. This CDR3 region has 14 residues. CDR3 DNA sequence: TGTGCCAGCAACCCGGGACAGAACACAGATACGCAGTATTTT. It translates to CASNPGQNTDTQYF.

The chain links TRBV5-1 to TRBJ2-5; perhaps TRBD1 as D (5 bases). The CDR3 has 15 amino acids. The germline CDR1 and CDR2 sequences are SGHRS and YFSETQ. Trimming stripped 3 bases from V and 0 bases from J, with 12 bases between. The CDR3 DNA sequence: TGCGCCAGCAGCTCCCAAGGGGTGTACCAAGAGACCCAGTACTTC. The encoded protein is CASSSQGVYQETQYF.

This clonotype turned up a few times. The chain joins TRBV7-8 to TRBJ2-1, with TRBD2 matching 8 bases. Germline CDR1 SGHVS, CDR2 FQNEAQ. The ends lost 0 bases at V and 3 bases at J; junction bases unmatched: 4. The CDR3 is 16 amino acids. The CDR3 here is CASSLAERGFYNEQFF. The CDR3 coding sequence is TGTGCCAGCAGCTTAGCCGAGCGGGGGTTCTACAATGAGCAGTTCTTC.

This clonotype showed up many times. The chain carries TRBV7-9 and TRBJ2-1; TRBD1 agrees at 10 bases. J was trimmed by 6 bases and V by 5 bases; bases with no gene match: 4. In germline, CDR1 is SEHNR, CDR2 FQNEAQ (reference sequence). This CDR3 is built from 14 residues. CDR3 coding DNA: TGTGCCAGCAGCCGGGACAGGGGTGCCAATGAGCAGTTCTTC. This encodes CASSRDRGANEQFF.

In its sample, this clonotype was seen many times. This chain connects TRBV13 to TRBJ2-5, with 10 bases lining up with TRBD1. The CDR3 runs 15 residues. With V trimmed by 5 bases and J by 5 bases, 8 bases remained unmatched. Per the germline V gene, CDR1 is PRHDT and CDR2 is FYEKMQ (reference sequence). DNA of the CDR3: TGTGCCAGCAGCCCCCCCGGGACAGGGGTGGAGACCCAGTACTTC. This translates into CASSPPGTGVETQYF.